The source of this T cell receptor beta chain is a study of CXCR3-negative and CXCR3-positive naive CD8 T cells. In preparing the TRB cDNA libraries, 5' RACE with UMI labels was used. TCRdb reprocessed the 5' RACE reads; each CDR3 protein has one entry and no DNA is given. In total, the table holds around 60,000 distinct CDR3 sequences. Broader study findings: Naive cells that were CXCR3-positive had more hydrophobic TRB CDR3s (compared with CXCR3-negative naive cells). Cryopreserved cells showed partially decreased CXCR3 expression, and most assays used fresh PBMCs.

This CDR3 comprises 16 residues. Points on this clonotype: Its antigen is unknown.

The J gene is TRBJ2-1, the V gene TRBV12-3 or TRBV12-4; the D gene TCRdb calls, TRBD1, cannot be checked with no DNA. Sequencing input: naive CXCR3+ CD8+ T cells from blood. As for subset: CD45RO-CCR7+CD27+CD95- naive CD8+ T cells expressing CXCR3 (TNR3+). This receptor was obtained from a human donor in good health. Some clones in this sample may be carry-over from other donors' samples. CDR3 region: CASTHSDRGAYNEQFF.